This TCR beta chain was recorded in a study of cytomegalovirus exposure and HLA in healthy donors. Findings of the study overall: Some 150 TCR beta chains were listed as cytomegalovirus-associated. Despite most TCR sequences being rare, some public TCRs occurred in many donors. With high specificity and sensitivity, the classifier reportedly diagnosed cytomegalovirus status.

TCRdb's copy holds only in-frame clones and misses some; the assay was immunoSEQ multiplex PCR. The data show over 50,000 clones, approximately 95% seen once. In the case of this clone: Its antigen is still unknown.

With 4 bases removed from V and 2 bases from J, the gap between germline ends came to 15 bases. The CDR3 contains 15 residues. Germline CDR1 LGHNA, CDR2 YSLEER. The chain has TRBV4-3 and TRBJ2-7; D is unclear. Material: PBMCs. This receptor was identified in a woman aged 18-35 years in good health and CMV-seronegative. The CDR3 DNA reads TGCGCCAGCAGCCCTCGGGTCGGTACACCCTACGAGCAGTACTTC. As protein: CASSPRVGTPYEQYF.